What follows are 30 T cell receptor beta chains derived from one specimen sequenced in a study of blood T cells in healthy people across ages. With a J-beta primer mix and a sample-barcoded 5' primer, a second PCR ran roughly 6 to 11 cycles. TCRdb analysed the 5' RACE reads with MiXCR anew, one entry per CDR3 protein. The table has some 760,000 distinct CDR3 sequences, 25% seen once; the top ten hold approximately 3.7%. The same sample was also used in a study of T cells of mothers and their children.

Sequenced input: blood. Receptor source: a boy between 10 and 17 years old in good health.

This chain joins TRBV7-2 and TRBJ1-1, with D possibly being TRBD1 (5 bases). The CDR3 covers 15 residues. The V and J ends lost 5 bases and 0 bases respectively, with 13 bases between them. Germline CDR1 and CDR2: SGHTA and FQGNSA. DNA for the CDR3: TGTGCCAGCAGCGCATCAGGGACTATGAACACTGAAGCTTTCTTT. Protein sequence: CASSASGTMNTEAFF. The full variable domain, its missing parts supplied by reference TRBV7-2 and TRBJ1-1, is GAGVSQSPSNKVTEKGKDVELRCDPISGHTALYWYRQSLGQGLEFLIYFQGNSAPDKSGLPSDRFSAERTGGSVSTLTIQRTQQEDSAVYLCASSASGTMNTEAFFGQGTRLTVV.

The table lists this clonotype with a few counts. One end of the junction fails to match germline, which may point to a read error. V is TRBV4-3 and J is TRBJ1-4; D perhaps matches TRBD1 (5 bases). CDR1 and CDR2 from the germline V gene are LGHNA and YSLEER. This CDR3 is 14 amino acids long. The CDR3: CASSQVGTNEKLFF. Written as DNA, the CDR3 is TGCGCCAGCAGCCAAGTCGGGACTAACGAAAAACTGTTTTTT.

This clonotype has just a few counts. The V and J genes are TRBV7-2 and TRBJ2-3; 7 positions agree with TRBD2. J gave up 4 bases and V 1 base, and 5 bases lay outside the gene matches. The CDR3 consists of 15 residues. CDR1 and CDR2 from the germline V gene are SGHTA and FQGNSA. This chain's CDR3 is CASSLVGGPPDTQYF. The CDR3 coding sequence is TGTGCCAGCAGCTTAGTGGGAGGGCCTCCAGATACGCAGTATTTT.

The chain has TRBV20-1 and TRBJ2-5; D perhaps matches TRBD1 (6 bases). V gave up 3 bases and J gave up 5 bases, with 16 bases separating them. CDR1 and CDR2 from the germline V gene are DFQATT and SNEGSKA (reference sequence). The CDR3 spans 14 residues. This CDR3 reads CSASGQKAGETQYF. Here the CDR3 DNA reads TGCAGTGCTAGTGGACAGAAAGCTGGGGAGACCCAGTACTTC.

The chain recombines TRBV2 with TRBJ2-5, with D possibly TRBD1 on 5 matching bases. V lost 0 bases to trimming and J lost 2 bases, with 13 bases between them. CDR1 is SNHLY, CDR2 FYNNEI, per germline. This CDR3 region has 16 residues. The CDR3 sequence: CASSEALIGAQETQYF. The CDR3, as DNA: TGTGCCAGCAGTGAAGCGCTGATAGGGGCTCAAGAGACCCAGTACTTC.

The chain carries TRBV11-2 and TRBJ2-7, with TRBD2 as a possible D gene (6 bases). The CDR3 extends over 13 amino acids. Germline V lookup: CDR1 SGHAT, CDR2 FQNNGV. Trimming stripped 8 bases from V and 5 bases from J, with 16 bases between. This CDR3 is CASGLVGGHEQYF. CDR3 in DNA: TGTGCCAGCGGGCTAGTGGGAGGCCACGAGCAGTACTTC.

The chain combines TRBV29-1 with TRBJ2-1; D remains ambiguous. The V gene's germline CDR1 is SQVTM and CDR2 ANQGSEA. V gave up 4 bases and J gave up 4 bases, with 8 bases separating them. The CDR3 sequence is 12 residues long. The CDR3 here is CSVVAEYNEQFF. DNA for the CDR3: TGCAGCGTTGTAGCCGAGTACAATGAGCAGTTCTTC.

This chain joins TRBV19 and TRBJ2-5; D uncertain. V lost 3 bases and J 5 bases, leaving 22 bases between the germline ends. The germline V gene encodes CDR1 LNHDA and CDR2 SQIVND (reference sequence). This CDR3 is built from 17 residues. The CDR3 nucleotides are TGTGCCAGTAGTATGTATACGGAACTCCCCTTAGGGGAGACCCAGTACTTC. This codes for CASSMYTELPLGETQYF.

This chain joins TRBV6-6 and TRBJ1-6; D is uncertain. Germline V gives CDR1 MNHNY, CDR2 SVGAGI (reference sequence). This CDR3 contains 13 residues. V was shortened by 8 bases and J by 9 bases, with 14 bases between the two germline ends. The CDR3 DNA is TGTGCCAGCGATAGTGGGGAAAGTTCACCCCTCCACTTT. Amino acids: CASDSGESSPLHF.

This clonotype has just a few counts. The V and J genes are TRBV28 and TRBJ2-6; D remains unclear. CDR1 and CDR2 from the germline V gene are MDHEN and SYDVKM. The CDR3 length is 16 residues. V shed 7 bases and J shed 0 bases, with 13 bases lying between them. The CDR3 protein is CASTFAGPSGANVLTF. Here the CDR3 DNA reads TGTGCCAGCACTTTTGCCGGGCCCTCTGGGGCCAACGTCCTGACTTTC.

The V call is TRBV6-5, the J call TRBJ1-1; weak D call: TRBD1 (5 bases). Germline-derived CDR1 and CDR2 are MNHEY and SVGAGI. The CDR3 totals 13 residues. The V end lost 6 bases, the J end lost 0 bases, and 8 bases lay between the germline ends. The DNA for the CDR3 is TGTGCCAGCAGGAGGGGATTGAACACTGAAGCTTTCTTT. As protein: CASRRGLNTEAFF.

In this sample, this clonotype turned up a few times. This chain uses TRBV28 with TRBJ2-1; 15 bases match TRBD2. The J call may be in error: the DNA end matches TRBJ2-5 better. The CDR3 totals 17 residues. The germline gives CDR1 MDHEN, CDR2 SYDVKM. CDR3 region: CASSSSWTSGREETQYF. CDR3 DNA sequence: TGTGCCAGCAGTTCCTCGTGGACTAGCGGGAGGGAGGAGACCCAGTACTTC.

This clonotype was found a few times. The chain recombines TRBV25-1 with TRBJ1-1, with TRBD1 identical over 8 bases. V lost 2 bases and J lost 2; bases outside the gene matches: 4. The CDR3 runs 15 residues. The germline gives CDR1 MGHDK, CDR2 SYGVNS. The CDR3 bases are TGTGCCAGCAGTGAAGTGACAGGGGTCAACACTGAAGCTTTCTTT. This sequence encodes CASSEVTGVNTEAFF.

The genes are TRBV6-2 or TRBV6-3 and TRBJ2-5, with 11 nucleotides matching TRBD2. Germline V CDR1 and CDR2: MNHEY, SVGEGT. V trimming: 7 bases; J trimming: 2 bases; junction bases outside the gene matches: 9. CDR3 length: 16 residues. The CDR3 spells CASIRRLAGGQETQYF. In DNA, the CDR3 is TGTGCCAGCATCCGTCGGCTAGCGGGAGGACAAGAGACCCAGTACTTC.

Here the CDR3 reads CASSLSGGQRYEQYF. CDR3 nucleotide sequence: TGTGCCAGCAGTTTATCGGGGGGGCAACGATACGAGCAGTACTTC. The rearrangement joins TRBV27 to TRBJ2-7; D perhaps matches TRBD2 (7 bases). V was clipped by 0 bases and J by 4 bases, with 13 bases between them. Germline CDR1 and CDR2: MNHEY and SMNVEV (reference sequence). CDR3 length: 15 amino acids.

This clonotype was found a few times. The V and J genes are TRBV29-1 and TRBJ2-3; weak D call: TRBD2 (5 bases). Trimming cost V 1 base and J 0 bases, with 11 bases left between them. The CDR3 has 15 residues. The germline gives CDR1 SQVTM, CDR2 ANQGSEA. CDR3 region: CSVEGPGSSTDTQYF. CDR3 nucleotides: TGCAGCGTTGAAGGTCCGGGGTCGAGCACAGATACGCAGTATTTT.

Only a few counts were recorded for this clonotype. V is TRBV29-1 and J is TRBJ2-1, with TRBD1 matching 7 bases. Trimming at V came to 3 bases and at J to 2 bases, leaving 10 bases not matched to a gene. Germline CDR1 reads SQVTM; CDR2 reads ANQGSEA. The CDR3 is 16 amino acids. CDR3 in DNA: TGCAGCGTTGACACGACTACAGGGGAAGCCTACAATGAGCAGTTCTTC. Protein: CSVDTTTGEAYNEQFF.

This clonotype was seen only a few times. The chain uses TRBV5-1 and TRBJ2-5; D gene ambiguous. The closer fit of TRBJ2-7 to the DNA end suggests the J call may be wrong. This CDR3 comprises 14 residues. The germline gives CDR1 SGHRS, CDR2 YFSETQ. The DNA of the CDR3 is TGCGCCAGCAGCTTGGAGCCTAGCTCCTACGAGCAGTACTTC. Amino acids: CASSLEPSSYEQYF.

The V gene is TRBV6-6, the J gene TRBJ2-1, with a weak D call TRBD2 (5 bases). Between the trimmed V and J ends, which lost 2 bases and 4 bases, there was a span of 12 bases. Germline loops: CDR1 MNHNY, CDR2 SVGAGI (reference sequence). The CDR3 has 15 residues. The CDR3: CASSYEDLLYNEQFF. The CDR3 DNA reads as TGTGCCAGCAGTTACGAGGACTTATTATACAATGAGCAGTTCTTC.

The gene calls are TRBV29-1 and TRBJ2-5; D is undetermined. The ends were cut back, 2 bases at V and 1 base at J, with 14 bases in the middle. Germline-derived CDR1 and CDR2 are SQVTM and ANQGSEA. The CDR3 totals 15 residues. CDR3 loop: CSVEWSPKTQETQYF. The DNA of the CDR3 is TGCAGCGTTGAATGGTCTCCCAAAACCCAAGAGACCCAGTACTTC.

This clonotype has only a few counts. The genes are TRBV20-1 and TRBJ2-1, with 9 bases lining up with TRBD2. The junction had 1 base not matched to a gene; V was cut back by 7 bases and J by 0 bases. This CDR3 comprises 13 residues. Germline V gene sequence: CDR1 DFQATT, CDR2 SNEGSKA (reference sequence). The CDR3, as DNA: TGCAGTGGTAGCGGGAGCTCCTACAATGAGCAGTTCTTC. This translates into CSGSGSSYNEQFF.

This clonotype appeared many times. V is TRBV7-2 and J is TRBJ2-5; D is unclear. Germline CDR1 is SGHTA and CDR2 is FQGNSA. The CDR3 spans 13 residues. V lost 5 bases, J lost 1 base, and 8 bases lay in between. The CDR3 sequence is CASSRRAQETQYF. The CDR3 nucleotides read TGTGCCAGCAGCCGAAGAGCCCAAGAGACCCAGTACTTC.

The chain carries TRBV4-2 and TRBJ2-1; 8 bases match TRBD2. Trimming cost V 0 bases and J 0 bases; bases outside gene matches: 7. From germline, CDR1 is LGHNA and CDR2 YNFKEQ. The CDR3 spans 18 residues. CDR3 nucleotide sequence: TGTGCCAGCAGCCAAGATGCTAGCGGGCGTAGCTCCTACAATGAGCAGTTCTTC. Its translation: CASSQDASGRSSYNEQFF.

This clonotype was counted only a few times. This chain joins TRBV27 and TRBJ2-4; weak D call: TRBD2 (5 bases). The CDR3 runs to 15 residues. Trimming stripped 6 bases from V and 0 bases from J, with 12 bases between. Per germline, CDR1 MNHEY and CDR2 SMNVEV (reference sequence). CDR3 sequence: CASRELGLAKNIQYF. CDR3 nucleotides: TGTGCCAGCAGGGAACTAGGCCTAGCCAAAAACATTCAGTACTTC.

In its sample, this clonotype was seen many times. This chain joins TRBV10-3 and TRBJ2-7; D perhaps matches TRBD2 (5 bases). In germline, CDR1 is ENHRY, CDR2 SYGVKD. CDR3 length: 12 residues. Trimming pared 2 bases from V and 6 bases from J, leaving 8 bases between. This CDR3 is CAISEGSSEQYF. The CDR3 nucleotides read TGTGCCATCAGTGAGGGGAGTTCCGAGCAGTACTTC.

The chain uses TRBV5-1 and TRBJ2-7; 7 positions agree with TRBD2. The CDR3 totals 14 residues. In germline, CDR1 is SGHRS, CDR2 YFSETQ. V gave up 1 base and J gave up 5 bases; unmatched junction bases: 6. Here the CDR3 DNA reads TGCGCCAGCAGCTTGACTAGCGTCATGGACGAGCAGTACTTC. Translation: CASSLTSVMDEQYF.

This clonotype was observed a few times. The V gene is TRBV15, the J gene TRBJ2-5, with TRBD1 matching 7 bases. This CDR3 has 14 residues. CDR1 is LNHNV and CDR2 is YYDKDF in the germline V gene (reference sequence). Trimming at V came to 5 bases and at J to 5 bases, leaving 8 bases not matched to a gene. The CDR3 protein is CATSGDSGRETQYF. The CDR3 bases are TGTGCCACCAGCGGGGACAGCGGCAGGGAGACCCAGTACTTC.

This clonotype was seen only a few times. The rearrangement joins TRBV29-1 to TRBJ2-5; TRBD1 aligns across 7 bases. The CDR3 is 14 residues long. Per the germline V gene, CDR1 is SQVTM and CDR2 is ANQGSEA. CDR3 protein: CRSADRVVQETQYF. The DNA for the CDR3 is TGCAGGAGCGCCGACAGGGTGGTCCAAGAGACCCAGTACTTC.

This clonotype turned up a few times. V gene TRBV7-2 combines with J gene TRBJ2-6, with TRBD1 as a possible D gene (5 bases). V lost 5 bases, J lost 0 bases, and 8 bases lay in between. The CDR3 loop spans 15 amino acids. The V gene's germline CDR1 is SGHTA and CDR2 FQGNSA. The CDR3 here is CASSDRSSGANVLTF. The CDR3 nucleotides are TGTGCCAGCAGCGACAGAAGCTCTGGGGCCAACGTCCTGACTTTC.

At least ten counts were recorded for this clonotype. The chain uses TRBV29-1 and TRBJ2-3; 8 bases agree with TRBD1. Per germline, CDR1 SQVTM and CDR2 ANQGSEA. The CDR3 has 17 amino acids. Trimming cost V 7 bases and J 4 bases; bases outside gene matches: 19. In DNA form, the CDR3 reads TGCAGCGCCCGGACGCCGCAGGGGGCGAGTATGTCAGATACGCAGTATTTT. Its translation is CSARTPQGASMSDTQYF.